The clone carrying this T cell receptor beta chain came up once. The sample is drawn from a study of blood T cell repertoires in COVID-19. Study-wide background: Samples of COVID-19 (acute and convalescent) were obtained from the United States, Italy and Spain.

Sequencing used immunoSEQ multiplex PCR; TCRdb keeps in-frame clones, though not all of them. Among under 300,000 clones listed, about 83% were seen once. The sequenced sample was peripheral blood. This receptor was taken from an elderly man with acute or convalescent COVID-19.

CDR3 coding DNA: TGTGCCAGCAGCCCACGGTTCTCTGGGGCCAACGTCCTGACTTTC. It codes for CASSPRFSGANVLTF. The chain has TRBV5-8 and TRBJ2-6; D gene unclear. The CDR3 extends over 15 amino acids. The germline CDR1 and CDR2 sequences are SGHTS and YDEGEE. V was trimmed by 4 bases and J by 0 bases, leaving 8 bases between them.